The 31 T cell receptor beta chains reported below all come from one sample, sequenced in a study of PD-1 blockade in classical Hodgkin lymphoma. Specified time point: newly diagnosed, previously untreated cHL patient sample. Purification of CD4+ T cells from thawed PBMCs was performed via magnetic negative selection. The assay was immunoSEQ multiplex PCR, and TCRdb's table has in-frame clones only and misses some. The sample contains some 16,000 clones, 80% to 95% of which appear only once. Sequenced material: CD4+ T cells from blood. The origin of the receptors is a human donor with classical Hodgkin lymphoma.

The V gene is TRBV19, the J gene TRBJ2-3; 9 positions agree with TRBD2. The CDR3 is made up of 16 amino acids. Trimming cost V 6 bases and J 2 bases; bases outside gene matches: 9. Germline V CDR1 and CDR2: LNHDA, SQIVND (reference sequence). CDR3 protein: CASRLTSGRTTDTQYF. CDR3 sequence (DNA): TGTGCCAGTAGGTTGACTAGCGGAAGGACCACAGATACGCAGTATTTT.

This chain joins TRBV6-1 and TRBJ2-7; TRBD2 might be the D (6 bases). CDR1 is MNHNS and CDR2 is SASEGT in the germline V gene. The CDR3 covers 12 residues. The ends were cut back, 7 bases at V and 3 bases at J, with 10 bases in the middle. The CDR3 here is CASKVGSYEQYF. As DNA, the CDR3 is TGTGCCAGCAAGGTCGGGAGCTACGAGCAGTACTTC.

This clone was seen only once. V usage is TRBV5-1 and J usage is TRBJ2-1, with 12 bases matching TRBD2. Germline CDR1 SGHRS, CDR2 YFSETQ. CDR3 length: 16 residues. Trimming removed 7 bases from V and 4 bases from J; junction bases left unmatched: 9. DNA of the CDR3: TGCGCCAGCTCTGTAGGGCTAGCGGGAGGGTACAATGAGCAGTTCTTC. It specifies CASSVGLAGGYNEQFF.

The chain recombines TRBV5-6 with TRBJ2-5; no reliable D call. Trimming cost V 2 bases and J 1 base, with 6 bases left between them. Per the germline V gene, CDR1 is SGHDT and CDR2 is YYEEEE. This CDR3 comprises 13 residues. The CDR3 is CASSLGLQETQYF. For the CDR3, the DNA is TGTGCCAGCAGCTTAGGGCTCCAAGAGACCCAGTACTTC.

This chain joins TRBV6-5 and TRBJ2-2; 7 bases agree with TRBD1. The CDR3 runs to 15 residues. The V gene's germline CDR1 is MNHEY and CDR2 SVGAGI. J gave up 5 bases and V 2 bases, and 5 bases lay outside the gene matches. CDR3 region: CASSYATGWTGELFF. DNA of the CDR3: TGTGCCAGCAGTTACGCGACAGGGTGGACCGGGGAGCTGTTTTTT.

This chain links TRBV27 with TRBJ1-2; no definite D call. The length of the CDR3 is 14 residues. Trimming cost V 6 bases and J 8 bases, with 19 bases left between them. Germline V gene sequence: CDR1 MNHEY, CDR2 SMNVEV (reference sequence). CDR3 sequence (DNA): TGTGCCAGCAGCCCACGGGCGGGATTGCGGGGCTACACCTTC. Translated: CASSPRAGLRGYTF.

The V and J genes are TRBV28 and TRBJ1-6; 7 nucleotides line up with TRBD1. CDR1 and CDR2 (germline): MDHEN, SYDVKM. The CDR3 covers 13 residues. The V gene end was trimmed by 5 bases and the J gene end by 12 bases; junction bases not matched to a gene: 7. CDR3 bases: TGTGCCAGCAGTACGACAGGGTTCCAACCCCTCCACTTT. It yields the protein CASSTTGFQPLHF.

The rearrangement links TRBV6-6 to TRBJ2-7, with a tentative D call TRBD1 (5 bases). There are 12 residues in the CDR3. CDR1 is MNHNY, CDR2 SVGAGI, per germline (reference sequence). V shed 6 bases and J shed 4 bases, with 10 bases lying between them. The CDR3 coding sequence is TGTGCCAGCAGCGACAGTGATTACGAGCAGTACTTC. This sequence encodes CASSDSDYEQYF.

The genes are TRBV7-7 and TRBJ2-3, with 10 positions matching TRBD2. Germline V gene lookup returns CDR1 SSHAT and CDR2 FNYEAQ (reference sequence). There are 16 residues in the CDR3. The V segment lost 5 bases and the J segment 1 base; nucleotides outside the gene matches: 6. The chain's CDR3 is CASSPGLAGGTDTQYF. CDR3 in DNA: TGTGCCAGCAGCCCTGGGCTAGCGGGGGGCACAGATACGCAGTATTTT.

The chain combines TRBV5-6 with TRBJ2-2; the D is unclear. With 2 bases removed from V and 2 bases from J, the gap between germline ends came to 10 bases. This CDR3 has 15 amino acids. Germline V gene lookup returns CDR1 SGHDT and CDR2 YYEEEE. The CDR3 reads CASSFLTKNTGELFF. The CDR3 region has the DNA TGTGCCAGCAGCTTCTTGACAAAAAACACCGGGGAGCTGTTTTTT. Using reference TRBV5-6 and TRBJ2-2 for the parts outside the CDR3, the full variable domain is DAGVTQSPTHLIKTRGQQVTLRCSPKSGHDTVSWYQQALGQGPQFIFQYYEEEERQRGNFPDRFSGHQFPNYSSELNVNALLLGDSALYLCASSFLTKNTGELFFGEGSRLTVL.

The CDR3 region has the DNA TGTGCCAGCTCACGAGACAGGTACACCGGGGAGCTGTTTTTT. Encoded protein: CASSRDRYTGELFF. The rearrangement joins TRBV18 to TRBJ2-2; a possible D gene is TRBD1 (6 bases). The CDR3 is 14 residues long. In germline, CDR1 is KGHSH, CDR2 LQKENI. The V gene lost 4 bases and the J gene lost 3 bases, with 9 bases spanning the gap.

The rearrangement joins TRBV5-4 to TRBJ2-7; 9 nucleotides agree with TRBD1. Germline V CDR1 and CDR2: SGHNT, YYREEE (reference sequence). V was clipped by 3 bases and J by 2 bases; unmatched bases: 3. The CDR3 is 14 residues long. The CDR3 here is CASSSGTGTYEQYF. The DNA of the CDR3 is TGTGCCAGCAGCTCCGGGACAGGGACCTACGAGCAGTACTTC.

This chain joins TRBV25-1 and TRBJ2-1; D not resolved. CDR1 is MGHDK, CDR2 SYGVNS, per germline. The CDR3 totals 15 residues. Trimming removed 1 base at V and 9 bases at J, with 16 bases between. The CDR3 DNA sequence: TGTGCCAGCAGTGAATCAAGTATTCAAGGATCTGAGCAGTTCTTC. It specifies CASSESSIQGSEQFF.

This rearrangement joins TRBV30 to TRBJ2-1, with D perhaps TRBD1 or TRBD2 (5 bases each). Trimming removed 3 bases at V and 3 bases at J, with 15 bases between. Germline CDR1 reads GTSNPN; CDR2 reads SVGIG (reference sequence). The CDR3 contains 15 residues. CDR3: CAWRKTGQLYNEQFF. The CDR3 DNA follows: TGTGCCTGGAGGAAAACGGGGCAGCTCTACAATGAGCAGTTCTTC.

The chain joins TRBV5-8 to TRBJ2-5, with TRBD1 matching 8 bases. This CDR3 contains 13 residues. The J segment lost 6 bases and the V segment lost 0 bases, leaving 1 base of the junction unmatched. In germline, CDR1 is SGHTS, CDR2 YDEGEE. The DNA for the CDR3 is TGTGCCAGCAGCTTGGCCAGGGGGCAGACCCAGTACTTC. It translates to CASSLARGQTQYF.

This chain links TRBV6-1 with TRBJ2-1; TRBD1 matches at 7 bases. The CDR3 has 15 residues. Losses at the gene ends were 6 bases for V and 0 bases for J; bases not matched to a gene: 5. Germline V CDR1 and CDR2: MNHNS, SASEGT. The DNA for the CDR3 is TGTGCCAGCAGAAGGGGACAGTTCTCCTACAATGAGCAGTTCTTC. Translating gives CASRRGQFSYNEQFF.

The chain combines TRBV28 with TRBJ1-1, with D possibly matching TRBD1 (5 bases). The germline V gene encodes CDR1 MDHEN and CDR2 SYDVKM. The CDR3 is 14 amino acids. Trimming pared 5 bases from V and 4 bases from J, leaving 14 bases between. Written as DNA, the CDR3 is TGTGCCAGCAGTACTCAGGGTGGTGGCACTGAAGCTTTCTTT. Protein: CASSTQGGGTEAFF.

The chain couples TRBV2 to TRBJ1-5; D is uncertain. The V end was cut by 4 bases, the J end by 4 bases, with 8 bases between. CDR1 and CDR2 from the germline V gene are SNHLY and FYNNEI. The CDR3 spans 13 residues. In nucleotides, the CDR3 is TGTGCCAGCAGTGGTCTGGTGAATCAGCCCCAGCATTTT. Translating gives CASSGLVNQPQHF.

V and J are TRBV6-4 and TRBJ2-5; TRBD1 matches at 9 bases. Unmatched junction bases numbered 2, after V lost 6 bases and J lost 0 bases. The germline V gene has CDR1 MRHNA and CDR2 SNTAGT. This CDR3 contains 14 residues. CDR3 nucleotide sequence: TGTGCCAGCAGCCGGACAGGGGACCAAGAGACCCAGTACTTC. The encoded protein is CASSRTGDQETQYF.

CDR3 sequence: CASSFERADEQYF. As DNA, the CDR3 is TGCGCCAGCAGCTTCGAAAGGGCGGACGAGCAGTACTTC. The genes are TRBV5-1 and TRBJ2-7; D ambiguous. The V and J ends lost 2 bases and 5 bases respectively, with 11 bases between them. The CDR3 loop spans 13 amino acids. The germline CDR1 and CDR2 sequences are SGHRS and YFSETQ.

This clone was seen a few times. The V and J genes are TRBV7-9 and TRBJ2-5, with D uncertain. The CDR3 is 13 residues long. V gave up 9 bases and J gave up 5 bases, with 16 bases separating them. The germline CDR1 and CDR2 sequences are SEHNR and FQNEAQ (reference sequence). The CDR3 nucleotides are TGTGCCAGTAAGCTTTCTACTGGGGAGACCCAGTACTTC. It specifies CASKLSTGETQYF.

The chain employs TRBV5-4 and TRBJ2-7, with 7 bases aligning to TRBD2. The trim removed 0 bases at V and 0 bases at J, leaving 3 bases unmatched. This CDR3 has 15 residues. From germline, CDR1 is SGHNT and CDR2 YYREEE (reference sequence). CDR3 nucleotides: TGTGCCAGCAGCTTGGGAGGGAGGGCCTCCTACGAGCAGTACTTC. Translating it yields CASSLGGRASYEQYF.

V is TRBV28 and J is TRBJ1-2, with 7 bases lining up with TRBD1. Germline V gives CDR1 MDHEN, CDR2 SYDVKM. The V and J ends lost 3 bases and 4 bases, in that order; junction bases with no gene match: 11. CDR3 length equals 16 residues. The chain's CDR3 is CASSLGQMNVLYGYTF. The CDR3 DNA reads as TGTGCCAGCAGTTTGGGACAGATGAATGTCCTCTATGGCTACACCTTC.

V is TRBV11-2 and J is TRBJ1-1; 8 bases are a match to TRBD1. The CDR3 loop spans 16 amino acids. Germline CDR1 reads SGHAT; CDR2 reads FQNNGV. V lost 2 bases to trimming and J lost 4 bases; unmatched junction nucleotides: 9. The DNA for the CDR3 is TGTGCCAGCAGCTTACAGGGGGCCGCCGCGGCCACTGAAGCTTTCTTT. Amino acids: CASSLQGAAAATEAFF.

The chain has TRBV5-1 and TRBJ2-7; a possible D gene is TRBD2 (5 bases). Trimming took 4 bases from V and 4 from J, leaving 18 bases between them. Germline lookup yields CDR1 SGHRS and CDR2 YFSETQ. The CDR3 is made up of 15 amino acids. For the CDR3, the DNA is TGCGCCAGCAGCCCCGGAGGCAGGTCCGAGTACGAGCAGTACTTC. Translation: CASSPGGRSEYEQYF.

The chain combines TRBV14 with TRBJ1-4; TRBD1 is a possible D gene (5 bases). The CDR3 is made up of 16 amino acids. Per germline, CDR1 SGHDN and CDR2 FVKESK. Deletions cut 0 bases from V and 3 bases from J, with 11 bases between. The CDR3 DNA is TGTGCCAGCAGCCAAGATATGGGGGTCGCTAATGAAAAACTGTTTTTT. Its protein is CASSQDMGVANEKLFF.

The rearrangement joins TRBV9 to TRBJ1-1, with 7 bases matching TRBD1. Trimming cost V 3 bases and J 0 bases; bases outside gene matches: 5. Germline-derived CDR1 and CDR2 are SGDLS and YYNGEE. The CDR3 extends over 15 amino acids. Here the CDR3 DNA reads TGTGCCAGCAGCGCCTGGGACAGCCTGAACACTGAAGCTTTCTTT. It codes for CASSAWDSLNTEAFF.

The chain employs TRBV21-1 and TRBJ2-4. TRBV21-1 is a documented pseudogene. The CDR3 is 13 amino acids. DNA of the CDR3: TGTGCCAACGATCAGGATAGCCAAAACATTCAGTACTTC. It is translated as CANDQDSQNIQYF.

V usage is TRBV28 and J usage is TRBJ2-5; 7 bases fit TRBD1. This CDR3 has 16 amino acids. From germline, CDR1 is MDHEN and CDR2 SYDVKM. Losses at the gene ends were 5 bases for V and 2 bases for J; bases not matched to a gene: 11. This CDR3 reads CASSPRGTAKQETQYF. CDR3 coding DNA: TGTGCCAGCAGTCCGAGAGGGACAGCGAAACAAGAGACCCAGTACTTC.

The chain recombines TRBV28 with TRBJ1-4; the match to TRBD1 covers 9 bases. V shed 6 bases and J 11 bases; nucleotides not matched to a gene: 13. This CDR3 spans 15 amino acids. The V gene's germline CDR1 is MDHEN and CDR2 SYDVKM. This chain's CDR3 is CASRKSGQGPPKLFF. CDR3 DNA sequence: TGTGCCAGCAGGAAGAGTGGACAGGGGCCTCCGAAACTGTTTTTT. Full variable domain (missing parts from reference TRBV28 and TRBJ1-4): DVKVTQSSRYLVKRTGEKVFLECVQDMDHENMFWYRQDPGLGLRLIYFSYDVKMKEKGDIPEGYSVSREKKERFSLILESASTNQTSMYLCASRKSGQGPPKLFFGSGTQLSVL.

The rearrangement uses TRBV28 and TRBJ1-4; tentatively, D is TRBD1 (6 bases). CDR1 is MDHEN, CDR2 SYDVKM, per germline. The germline V and J ends were trimmed by 6 bases and 7 bases, with 18 bases remaining between them. CDR3 size: 15 residues. CDR3 in DNA: TGTGCCAGCAGAAACACAGGGCAACGAGGTGAAAAACTGTTTTTT. It specifies CASRNTGQRGEKLFF.